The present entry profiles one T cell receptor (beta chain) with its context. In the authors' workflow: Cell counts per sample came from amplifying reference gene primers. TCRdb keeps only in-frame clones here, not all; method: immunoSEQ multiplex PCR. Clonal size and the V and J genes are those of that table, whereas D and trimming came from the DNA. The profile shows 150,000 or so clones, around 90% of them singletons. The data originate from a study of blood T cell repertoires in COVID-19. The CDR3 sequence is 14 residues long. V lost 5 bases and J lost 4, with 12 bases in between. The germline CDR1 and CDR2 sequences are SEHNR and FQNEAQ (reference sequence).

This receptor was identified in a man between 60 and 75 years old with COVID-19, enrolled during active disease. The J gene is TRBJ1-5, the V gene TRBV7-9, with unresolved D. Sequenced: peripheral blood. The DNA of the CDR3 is TGTGCCAGCAGCGACAACAGACTAAATCAGCCCCAGCATTTT. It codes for CASSDNRLNQPQHF.